This T cell receptor beta chain is from a study of T cell repertoires in cytomegalovirus infection. In TCRdb, the reads were re-called with MiXCR into one record per CDR3 protein. Of approximately 910,000 distinct CDR3 sequences in the sample, under 40% are singletons; the top ten hold 13%. This clonotype has only a few counts. Its antigen is currently unknown. V was clipped by 8 bases and J by 6 bases, with 8 bases between them. This CDR3 contains 11 residues. Germline V lookup: CDR1 MNHNS, CDR2 SASEGT. The chain employs TRBV6-1 and TRBJ2-1, with D perhaps matching TRBD1 (6 bases). The sequence derives from a human donor in good health (CMV status not recorded). Some clones in this sample may be carry-over from other donors' samples. Sequences were derived from cultured CD8+ T cells from PBMCs, sampled from culture after CMV antigen stimulation. CDR3 sequence: CASHRANEQFF. CDR3 sequence (DNA): TGTGCCAGCCACAGGGCCAATGAGCAGTTCTTC.